This T cell receptor beta chain was observed in a study of blood T cells in healthy people across ages. Findings and limits, study-wide: Unsorted PBMCs prevented conclusive naive versus antigen-experienced comparison.

Using a J-beta primer mix together with a sample-barcoded 5' primer, a second PCR was run for roughly 6 to 11 cycles. TCRdb used MiXCR to reprocess the 5' RACE reads, holding one entry per CDR3 protein. Of around 990,000 distinct CDR3 sequences detected, about 25% appear once; the ten largest clones hold less than 0.85%. Note on this clonotype: Its specificity is not known.

The germline gives CDR1 SNHLY, CDR2 FYNNEI. Germline trimming cut 8 bases from V and 4 bases from J; bases unmatched to any gene: 5. The CDR3 consists of 13 residues. Every donor gave 7.5 to 10 milliliters of peripheral blood. These data were likewise used in another study, on T cells of mothers and their children. That report notes: It was found that thymic selection shapes TCR recombination output similarly in related and unrelated pairs.

The clonotype originates from a girl aged 2 to 10 in good health. This rearrangement joins TRBV2 to TRBJ1-3; 7 bases fit TRBD1. The sequencing input was blood. This CDR3 reads CASLPGGGNTIYF. In DNA form, the CDR3 reads TGTGCCAGCCTGCCAGGGGGAGGAAACACCATATATTTT.